The 26 T cell receptor beta chains below all came from one sample that was sequenced in a study of a mutant IDH1 vaccine in newly diagnosed glioma. Antigens for these TCRs are unknown. The assay was immunoSEQ multiplex PCR, and TCRdb's table has in-frame clones only and misses some. The data contain 57,000 or so clones, approximately 84% of them seen just once; the ten biggest clones take up roughly 3.6%. The time point is: week 11, during vaccination. Every vaccination contained 300 ug of the mutant IDH1 20-mer peptide and was paired with topical imiquimod. This material consisted of PBMCs, taken from a glioma patient whose treatment included an IDH1 peptide vaccine. The source is a man younger than 40 with glioma.

The rearrangement joins TRBV11-2 to TRBJ2-1; D may be TRBD2 (6 bases). V gave up 2 bases and J gave up 7 bases, with 12 bases separating them. The CDR3 length is 14 residues. The germline CDR1 and CDR2 sequences are SGHAT and FQNNGV. CDR3 in amino acids: CASSLLGGENEQFF. The CDR3, as DNA: TGTGCCAGCAGCTTATTAGGAGGGGAGAATGAGCAGTTCTTC.

This clone was seen a single time. CDR3 coding DNA: TGTGCCAGCAGCTCTGACTACTCCGCTGAAGCTTTCTTT. Translating gives CASSSDYSAEAFF. V gene TRBV5-4 combines with J gene TRBJ1-1; D not resolved. The CDR3 contains 13 residues. With 3 bases removed from V and 6 bases from J, the gap between germline ends came to 12 bases. Germline CDR1 and CDR2: SGHNT and YYREEE (reference sequence).

This clone was observed a handful of times. The chain has TRBV28 and TRBJ1-4; 10 nucleotides align to TRBD1. Germline lookup yields CDR1 MDHEN and CDR2 SYDVKM. The CDR3 is made up of 14 amino acids. The ends lost 5 bases at V and 10 bases at J; junction bases unmatched: 7. The CDR3 protein is CASSRQGALRKLFF. The CDR3 DNA sequence: TGTGCCAGCAGTAGACAGGGGGCGTTAAGAAAACTGTTTTTT.

The chain couples TRBV28 to TRBJ1-5; D not certain. Germline CDR1 is MDHEN and CDR2 is SYDVKM. Trimming left V 6 bases short and J 4 bases short, with 4 bases between. This CDR3 comprises 11 residues. The CDR3 loop is CASRANQPQHF. The CDR3 coding sequence is TGTGCCAGCAGGGCGAATCAGCCCCAGCATTTT. The whole variable domain, remainder taken from reference TRBV28 and TRBJ1-5, is DVKVTQSSRYLVKRTGEKVFLECVQDMDHENMFWYRQDPGLGLRLIYFSYDVKMKEKGDIPEGYSVSREKKERFSLILESASTNQTSMYLCASRANQPQHFGDGTRLSIL.

The chain couples TRBV7-2 to TRBJ1-3; D uncertain. The germline V and J ends were trimmed by 5 bases and 0 bases, with 17 bases remaining between them. This CDR3 spans 17 amino acids. CDR1 is SGHTA, CDR2 FQGNSA, per germline. This chain's CDR3 is CASSPQPRVYSGNTIYF. The DNA of the CDR3 is TGTGCCAGCAGCCCGCAGCCAAGGGTGTACTCTGGAAACACCATATATTTT.

The chain recombines TRBV28 with TRBJ1-1, with a possible D match to TRBD1 (6 bases). Germline CDR1 MDHEN, CDR2 SYDVKM. Trimming left V 5 bases short and J 5 bases short, with 12 bases between. This CDR3 has 13 residues. CDR3 nucleotides: TGTGCCAGCAGTGACAGGCGGGAGACTGAAGCTTTCTTT. This sequence encodes CASSDRRETEAFF.

The chain joins TRBV4-3 to TRBJ1-1; no clear D. CDR3 length: 15 amino acids. Germline values: CDR1 LGHNA, CDR2 YSLEER. Deletions cut 1 base from V and 5 bases from J, with 14 bases between. CDR3 region: CASSQGVGRWTEAFF. DNA of the CDR3: TGCGCCAGCAGCCAAGGGGTAGGGAGATGGACTGAAGCTTTCTTT.

The CDR3 coding sequence is TGTGCCAGCAGTGGATCAACGAACACTGAAGCTTTCTTT. This translates into CASSGSTNTEAFF. V gene TRBV25-1 combines with J gene TRBJ1-1; no clear D gene. The V and J ends lost 4 bases and 1 base respectively, with 7 bases between them. Per the germline V gene, CDR1 is MGHDK and CDR2 is SYGVNS. The CDR3 contains 13 residues.

This clone showed up just once. For the CDR3, the DNA is TGCGCCAGATTCCTGGGACAGGACGGGGCCCAGCATTTT. Translation: CARFLGQDGAQHF. The genes are TRBV10-1 and TRBJ1-5, with 8 bases aligning to TRBD1. CDR1 is WNHNN, CDR2 SYGVQD, per germline (reference sequence). CDR3 length: 13 residues. Trimming took 9 bases from V and 11 from J; bases not matched to a gene: 12.

The rearrangement uses TRBV7-6 and TRBJ2-1; a weak D match, TRBD2 (6 bases). The CDR3 is 14 amino acids. Germline CDR1 SGHVS, CDR2 FNYEAQ. Trimming removed 4 bases from V and 6 bases from J, with 13 bases in between. The CDR3 region is CASSSSRGTNEQFF. CDR3 DNA sequence: TGTGCCAGCAGCTCCTCACGGGGGACCAATGAGCAGTTCTTC.

The chain combines TRBV30 with TRBJ1-5; 9 nucleotides align to TRBD1. V gave up 2 bases and J gave up 6 bases; unmatched junction bases: 5. Germline CDR1 reads GTSNPN; CDR2 reads SVGIG (reference sequence). The CDR3 is 14 amino acids. The CDR3 loop reads CAWSSDRGAQPQHF. In DNA form, the CDR3 reads TGTGCCTGGAGTTCGGACAGGGGCGCTCAGCCCCAGCATTTT.

The V and J genes are TRBV28 and TRBJ2-3, with D perhaps assigned TRBD1 or TRBD2 (5 bases each). Germline loops: CDR1 MDHEN, CDR2 SYDVKM. Trimming left V 5 bases short and J 2 bases short, with 17 bases between. The CDR3 is 16 amino acids. The CDR3 bases are TGTGCCAGCAGTCCACTTCCGCCGGGGCACACAGATACGCAGTATTTT. Amino acids: CASSPLPPGHTDTQYF.

V and J are TRBV27 and TRBJ1-5; a possible D gene is TRBD1 (5 bases). This CDR3 comprises 16 residues. The germline gives CDR1 MNHEY, CDR2 SMNVEV (reference sequence). Trimming shortened V by 5 bases and J by 4 bases, and 18 bases separated the two germline ends. For the CDR3, the DNA is TGTGCCAGCAGTCCCTGGGGCCGGCCGGGGAATCAGCCCCAGCATTTT. Translated, it gives CASSPWGRPGNQPQHF.

Comment on this clone: Other DNA sequences within the sample encode an identical CDR3. The chain combines TRBV4-3 with TRBJ1-1; D is unclear. Germline V gene lookup returns CDR1 LGHNA and CDR2 YSLEER. V lost 0 bases, J lost 1 base, and 3 bases lay in between. This CDR3 spans 13 amino acids. DNA for the CDR3: TGCGCCAGCAGCCAAGATAGGAACACTGAAGCTTTCTTT. Its protein is CASSQDRNTEAFF.

This clone has a single count. The chain employs TRBV30 and TRBJ1-6; D not resolved. Germline values: CDR1 GTSNPN, CDR2 SVGIG (reference sequence). V was trimmed by 4 bases and J by 1 base, leaving 5 bases between them. The length of the CDR3 is 13 residues. The DNA of the CDR3 is TGTGCCTGGACAAGGTCCTATAATTCACCCCTCCACTTT. Translating gives CAWTRSYNSPLHF.

The V and J genes are TRBV28 and TRBJ2-2, with TRBD2 as a possible D gene (6 bases). Germline lookup yields CDR1 MDHEN and CDR2 SYDVKM. V lost 3 bases, J lost 5 bases, and 10 bases lay in between. This CDR3 region has 14 residues. CDR3 loop: CASSLYGGTGELFF. CDR3 coding DNA: TGTGCCAGCAGTTTGTATGGGGGGACCGGGGAGCTGTTTTTT. Looking up the rest from reference TRBV28 and TRBJ2-2 gives the full variable domain: DVKVTQSSRYLVKRTGEKVFLECVQDMDHENMFWYRQDPGLGLRLIYFSYDVKMKEKGDIPEGYSVSREKKERFSLILESASTNQTSMYLCASSLYGGTGELFFGEGSRLTVL.

This clone was recorded only once. The genes are TRBV7-8 and TRBJ2-3, with TRBD2 identical over 10 bases. CDR1 and CDR2 from the germline V gene are SGHVS and FQNEAQ. J gave up 1 base and V 5 bases, and 9 bases lay outside the gene matches. The length of the CDR3 is 17 residues. CDR3 loop: CASSPSLAGGGTDTQYF. As DNA, the CDR3 is TGTGCCAGCAGCCCAAGCTTAGCGGGAGGTGGCACAGATACGCAGTATTTT.

The J gene is TRBJ1-5, the V gene TRBV6-5; TRBD1 matches 8 bases. This CDR3 has 14 amino acids. V lost 6 bases to trimming and J lost 5 bases; unmatched junction nucleotides: 6. CDR1 is MNHEY, CDR2 SVGAGI, per germline. CDR3 residues: CASSPRQGYQPQHF. The CDR3 DNA sequence: TGTGCCAGCAGCCCAAGACAGGGGTATCAGCCCCAGCATTTT.

This chain joins TRBV7-9 and TRBJ2-6, with D possibly matching TRBD1 (5 bases). Germline CDR1 reads SEHNR; CDR2 reads FQNEAQ (reference sequence). The CDR3 covers 14 residues. V lost 8 bases, J lost 4 bases, and 12 bases lay in between. The CDR3 nucleotides read TGTGCCAGCCTCAGGGTGCCCGGGGCCAACGTCCTGACTTTC. Translation gives CASLRVPGANVLTF.

Only a few counts were recorded for this clone. The V call is TRBV4-1, the J call TRBJ1-1, with 9 bases fitting TRBD1. Germline V gene lookup returns CDR1 MGHRA and CDR2 YSYEKL. The CDR3 has 17 amino acids. V lost 1 base and J lost 5; bases outside the gene matches: 11. CDR3 DNA: TGCGCCAGCAGCCAAGCACTAACAGGGGGCTGGGGAACTGAAGCTTTCTTT. As protein: CASSQALTGGWGTEAFF.

This chain connects TRBV2 to TRBJ1-2, with 7 nucleotides matching TRBD1. There are 14 residues in the CDR3. Germline CDR1 SNHLY, CDR2 FYNNEI. V trimming: 7 bases; J trimming: 2 bases; junction bases outside the gene matches: 7. The CDR3 DNA sequence: TGTGCCAGCATCAACAGGGGAAGGAACTATGGCTACACCTTC. Encoded protein: CASINRGRNYGYTF.

V and J are TRBV11-1 and TRBJ1-2; D ambiguous. The CDR3 spans 14 residues. Germline CDR1 is SGHAT and CDR2 is FQDESV (reference sequence). Trimming took 2 bases from V and 0 from J, leaving 7 bases between them. The CDR3 DNA is TGTGCCAGCAGCTTAAGGACCGCTAACTATGGCTACACCTTC. This translates into CASSLRTANYGYTF.

The rearrangement joins TRBV6-5 to TRBJ2-1, with D tentatively TRBD2 (6 bases). The V and J ends lost 1 base and 5 bases respectively, with 12 bases between them. The CDR3 runs 15 residues. Germline V gene sequence: CDR1 MNHEY, CDR2 SVGAGI. The CDR3 reads CASSYLWGENNEQFF. Written as DNA, the CDR3 is TGTGCCAGCAGTTACTTATGGGGGGAAAACAATGAGCAGTTCTTC.

The chain uses TRBV30 and TRBJ2-7; no reliable D call. From germline, CDR1 is GTSNPN and CDR2 SVGIG (reference sequence). V lost 1 base, J lost 4 bases, and 5 bases lay in between. This CDR3 is built from 11 residues. The CDR3 sequence: CAWSAGYEQYF. As DNA, the CDR3 is TGTGCCTGGAGTGCGGGTTACGAGCAGTACTTC.

In this sample, this clone turned up a few times. The V call is TRBV18, the J call TRBJ2-2; D is unclear. CDR1 is KGHSH and CDR2 is LQKENI in the germline V gene. V dropped 0 bases and J dropped 4 bases, with 9 bases sitting between them. The CDR3 length is 15 residues. Written as DNA, the CDR3 is TGTGCCAGCTCACCACCGGCGCGAATCACCGGGGAGCTGTTTTTT. Its protein is CASSPPARITGELFF.

The chain uses TRBV9 and TRBJ2-2; D gene unclear. The V gene lost 0 bases and the J gene lost 5 bases, with 5 bases spanning the gap. CDR1 is SGDLS and CDR2 is YYNGEE in the germline V gene. CDR3 length: 13 residues. CDR3 protein: CASSVVGTGELFF. CDR3 in DNA: TGTGCCAGCAGCGTAGTGGGTACCGGGGAGCTGTTTTTT. Supplemented by reference TRBV9 and TRBJ2-2, the full variable domain reads DSGVTQTPKHLITATGQRVTLRCSPRSGDLSVYWYQQSLDQGLQFLIQYYNGEERAKGNILERFSAQQFPDLHSELNLSSLELGDSALYFCASSVVGTGELFFGEGSRLTVL.